This is a list of T cell receptor beta chains from one sample in a study of T cells in localized non-small cell lung cancer. Assay used: immunoSEQ multiplex PCR; TCRdb lists only in-frame clones, some missing. The repertoire consists of some 3,400 clones, with roughly 24% occurring once and the leading ten covering around 26%. The material was lung tumor tissue, obtained before any cancer treatment. The receptors originated from a woman between 35 and 70 years old with stage I lung adenocarcinoma. CDR3s include the opening cysteine and the closing phenylalanine or tryptophan. The order of the fields is D gene, J gene, V gene, CDR3 protein. A D gene is named only where the DNA matches it firmly.

D gene: .
J gene: TRBJ2-1
V gene: TRBV18
CDR3 protein: CASSPGILDEQFF

D gene: .
J gene: TRBJ1-4
V gene: TRBV12-5
CDR3 protein: CASGFVGEAEKLFF

D gene: TRBD1
J gene: TRBJ1-6
V gene: TRBV6-8
CDR3 protein: CASSFRQGRNSPLHF

D gene: .
J gene: TRBJ2-2
V gene: TRBV5-1
CDR3 protein: CASSDRTNTGELFF

D gene: .
J gene: TRBJ1-1
V gene: TRBV6-7
CDR3 protein: CASSEGISAFF

D gene: .
J gene: TRBJ1-2
V gene: TRBV6-8
CDR3 protein: CASREGGQSYGYTF

D gene: TRBD1
J gene: TRBJ2-1
V gene: TRBV11-3
CDR3 protein: CASSSGQVRWGEFF

D gene: TRBD2
J gene: TRBJ2-3
V gene: TRBV6-8
CDR3 protein: CASSFTRGGFTDTQYF

D gene: .
J gene: TRBJ1-1
V gene: TRBV6-8
CDR3 protein: CASSQKDRNTEAFF

D gene: .
J gene: TRBJ1-2
V gene: TRBV18
CDR3 protein: CASSQGNYGYTF

D gene: TRBD1
J gene: TRBJ1-2
V gene: TRBV2
CDR3 protein: CASSVARDRMRGYTF

D gene: TRBD1
J gene: TRBJ1-1
V gene: TRBV12-5
CDR3 protein: CASGLTIGGLTEAFF

D gene: .
J gene: TRBJ1-5
V gene: TRBV28
CDR3 protein: CASSSPGTAISPQHF

D gene: .
J gene: TRBJ2-2
V gene: TRBV19
CDR3 protein: CASAQPNTGELFF

D gene: .
J gene: TRBJ1-3
V gene: TRBV29-1
CDR3 protein: CSVGDPFVRNTIYF

D gene: .
J gene: TRBJ2-4
V gene: TRBV2
CDR3 protein: CASSAIRRNIQYF

D gene: TRBD1
J gene: TRBJ2-7
V gene: TRBV18
CDR3 protein: CASSPGGQGLHYEQYF

D gene: TRBD1
J gene: TRBJ1-2
V gene: TRBV18
CDR3 protein: CASSPSLSGQGSTYTF

D gene: .
J gene: TRBJ2-6
V gene: TRBV5-1
CDR3 protein: CASSLAPGPGSSGANVLTF

D gene: .
J gene: TRBJ1-3
V gene: TRBV11-3
CDR3 protein: CASSSGPPGGLKNTIYF

D gene: .
J gene: TRBJ2-3
V gene: TRBV19
CDR3 protein: CASSPLDSTDTQYF

D gene: .
J gene: TRBJ1-1
V gene: TRBV11-3
CDR3 protein: CASSPIAGGVGEAFF

D gene: .
J gene: TRBJ1-2
V gene: TRBV28
CDR3 protein: CASSLGTYQGYTF